One sample yielded the 13 T cell receptor beta chains listed below, sequenced in a study of cytomegalovirus exposure and HLA in healthy donors. Assay: immunoSEQ multiplex PCR; the TCRdb copy retains only in-frame clones and omits some. Of 200,000 to 300,000 clones in the sample, 75% to 90% are singletons; the top ten hold 0.95% to 1.5%. The sequenced material came from PBMCs. The origin of the receptors is a young woman in good health and CMV-seropositive.

This sequence joins TRBV5-1 and TRBJ2-1; 8 nucleotides match TRBD2. The CDR3 is 17 residues long. Unmatched junction bases numbered 16, after V lost 4 bases and J lost 7 bases. The germline CDR1 and CDR2 sequences are SGHRS and YFSETQ. The CDR3 nucleotides are TGCGCCAGCAGCAGGCTACTAGCGGCCCAAAAAGCGAATGAGCAGTTCTTC. This encodes CASSRLLAAQKANEQFF.

The table lists this clone with a count of one. The chain uses TRBV27 and TRBJ2-7, with TRBD2 matching 8 bases. The V gene's germline CDR1 is MNHEY and CDR2 SMNVEV (reference sequence). Trimming at V came to 0 bases and at J to 2 bases, leaving 6 bases not matched to a gene. The CDR3 contains 16 residues. CDR3 in amino acids: CASSLSIAGPTYEQYF. The CDR3 region has the DNA TGTGCCAGCAGTTTATCAATAGCGGGACCGACCTACGAGCAGTACTTC.

This sequence joins TRBV6-5 and TRBJ2-7, with a weak D call TRBD2 (5 bases). Germline lookup yields CDR1 MNHEY and CDR2 SVGAGI. The CDR3 length is 15 residues. Trimming took 8 bases from V and 2 from J, leaving 19 bases between them. CDR3 region: CASAYLKGSTYEQYF. The CDR3 region has the DNA TGTGCCAGCGCATACCTGAAAGGGAGTACCTACGAGCAGTACTTC.

The CDR3 DNA is TGTGCCAGCAGGAGACTTACAGGGAGCGGCTACACCTTC. Translated: CASRRLTGSGYTF. The rearrangement joins TRBV9 to TRBJ1-2; D may be TRBD1 (6 bases). The CDR3 runs to 13 residues. Trimming cost V 5 bases and J 8 bases, with 16 bases left between them. Germline CDR1 reads SGDLS; CDR2 reads YYNGEE.

J is TRBJ2-7 and V is TRBV4-2; 9 nucleotides align to TRBD2. The CDR3 consists of 16 residues. In germline, CDR1 is LGHNA, CDR2 YNFKEQ. V lost 4 bases, J lost 0 bases, and 7 bases stayed unmatched. The CDR3 sequence: CASSPGSGGSSYEQYF. The CDR3 DNA reads TGTGCCAGCAGCCCCGGAAGCGGGGGGAGCTCCTACGAGCAGTACTTC.

The rearrangement links TRBV9 to TRBJ2-2; a weak D match, TRBD1 (7 bases). Trimming removed 0 bases from V and 1 base from J, with 13 bases in between. The CDR3 spans 17 residues. In germline, CDR1 is SGDLS, CDR2 YYNGEE. The CDR3: CASSVVGGTENTGELFF. In DNA, the CDR3 is TGTGCCAGCAGCGTAGTTGGCGGGACAGAGAACACCGGGGAGCTGTTTTTT.

CDR3 residues: CASSLVQRDGGEQFF. The CDR3 region has the DNA TGCGCCAGCAGCTTGGTTCAGCGGGATGGCGGTGAGCAGTTCTTC. V is TRBV5-1 and J is TRBJ2-1; 7 nucleotides align to TRBD2. V dropped 0 bases and J dropped 9; count of bases not matched to a gene: 9. Germline CDR1 SGHRS, CDR2 YFSETQ. The CDR3 runs to 15 residues.

The chain joins TRBV9 to TRBJ2-3; 7 bases align to TRBD1. V was pared by 0 bases and J by 3 bases, with 4 bases of the junction left unmatched. The CDR3 is 15 amino acids. Per germline, CDR1 SGDLS and CDR2 YYNGEE. CDR3 nucleotide sequence: TGTGCCAGCAGCGTAGCTAACAGGGGAACAGATACGCAGTATTTT. It specifies CASSVANRGTDTQYF.

The V and J genes are TRBV10-2 and TRBJ1-3, with D unclear. CDR3 length equals 13 residues. Germline V gives CDR1 WSHSY, CDR2 SAAADI. Trimming shortened V by 3 bases and J by 3 bases, and 6 bases separated the two germline ends. As DNA, the CDR3 is TGCGCCAGCAGTGACGGTAATGGAAACACCATATATTTT. Protein product: CASSDGNGNTIYF.

This chain uses TRBV5-4 with TRBJ1-5; tentative D call: TRBD1 (6 bases). CDR1 SGHNT and CDR2 YYREEE come from the germline V gene (reference sequence). The CDR3 has 13 amino acids. V was cut by 3 bases and J by 4 bases, with 8 bases left in between. The chain's CDR3 is CASSSGQNQPQHF. The CDR3 DNA follows: TGTGCCAGCAGCTCCGGACAGAATCAGCCCCAGCATTTT. Together with reference TRBV5-4 and TRBJ1-5, the CDR3 gives the full variable domain: ETGVTQSPTHLIKTRGQQVTLRCSSQSGHNTVSWYQQALGQGPQFIFQYYREEENGRGNFPPRFSGLQFPNYSSELNVNALELDDSALYLCASSSGQNQPQHFGDGTRLSIL.

V and J are TRBV29-1 and TRBJ2-3; 12 nucleotides match TRBD2. Germline trimming cut 1 base from V and 3 bases from J; bases unmatched to any gene: 5. The CDR3 covers 16 residues. Per germline, CDR1 SQVTM and CDR2 ANQGSEA. The CDR3 coding sequence is TGCAGCGTTGAAGGACTAGCGGGAGTACGAACAGATACGCAGTATTTT. Translating gives CSVEGLAGVRTDTQYF.

This clone was counted only a few times. V is TRBV30 and J is TRBJ2-3; possibly TRBD2 for D (5 bases). Germline V gene data show CDR1 as GTSNPN and CDR2 as SVGIG (reference sequence). This CDR3 has 15 amino acids. V was shortened by 1 base and J by 1 base, with 12 bases between the two germline ends. CDR3 in DNA: TGTGCCTGGAGTGGAGGGCGGGCGGGCACAGATACGCAGTATTTT. Its protein product is CAWSGGRAGTDTQYF.

As to this clone: One end of the junction does not line up with germline, which may come from a read error. This chain uses TRBV7-7 with TRBJ2-1, with 10 bases matching TRBD2. The CDR3 loop spans 16 amino acids. In germline, CDR1 is SSHAT, CDR2 FNYEAQ (reference sequence). The CDR3 DNA follows: TGTGCTAGCAGTCGGACTAGCGGTAGCTCCTACAATGAGCAGTTCTTC. Translating gives CASSRTSGSSYNEQFF.